The 8 T cell receptor beta chains below come from one sample, sequenced in a study of blood T cell repertoires in COVID-19. The repertoire was sequenced with immunoSEQ multiplex PCR; TCRdb's copy has only in-frame clones and lacks some. The sample shows more than 120,000 clones, 75% to 90% of them seen only once. The sample was peripheral blood. The origin of the receptors is a human donor in a cohort sampled during active COVID-19.

The chain has TRBV30 and TRBJ1-3; no clear D. Between the trimmed V and J ends, which lost 2 bases and 0 bases, there was a span of 17 bases. Germline loops: CDR1 GTSNPN, CDR2 SVGIG (reference sequence). The CDR3 is 17 amino acids. The CDR3: CAWSQRPAGFSGNTIYF. Written as DNA, the CDR3 is TGTGCCTGGAGTCAAAGGCCGGCGGGCTTCTCTGGAAACACCATATATTTT. Drawing the rest from reference TRBV30 and TRBJ1-3, the complete variable domain is SQTIHQWPATLVQPVGSPLSLECTVEGTSNPNLYWYRQAAGRGLQLLFYSVGIGQISSEVPQNLSASRPQDRQFILSSKKLLLSDSGFYLCAWSQRPAGFSGNTIYFGEGSWLTVV.

The chain recombines TRBV2 with TRBJ1-2; no clear D. CDR3 length: 12 amino acids. Germline V lookup: CDR1 SNHLY, CDR2 FYNNEI. The ends were cut back, 6 bases at V and 8 bases at J, with 13 bases in the middle. This chain's CDR3 is CASRAVGLGYTF. In nucleotides, the CDR3 is TGTGCCAGCAGGGCGGTTGGATTGGGCTACACCTTC.

The chain combines TRBV6-1 with TRBJ2-3; 12 bases agree with TRBD2. Trimming took 3 bases from V and 0 from J; bases not matched to a gene: 10. The germline gives CDR1 MNHNS, CDR2 SASEGT. The CDR3 has 19 residues. The CDR3 nucleotides read TGTGCCAGCAGTGATTCGGGACTAGCGGGTTACTCTAGCACAGATACGCAGTATTTT. Its protein product is CASSDSGLAGYSSTDTQYF.

The chain couples TRBV27 to TRBJ2-3, with 8 bases identical to TRBD1. The junction had 10 bases not matched to a gene; V was cut back by 7 bases and J by 4 bases. CDR1 and CDR2 from the germline V gene are MNHEY and SMNVEV (reference sequence). This CDR3 contains 15 residues. The CDR3 loop is CASTIRTGSADTQYF. The CDR3 DNA reads TGTGCCAGCACCATACGGACAGGGTCGGCAGATACGCAGTATTTT.

The V and J genes are TRBV29-1 and TRBJ1-1; D perhaps matches TRBD1 (5 bases). Germline V gene lookup returns CDR1 SQVTM and CDR2 ANQGSEA. The ends were cut back, 4 bases at V and 1 base at J, with 7 bases in the middle. There are 12 residues in the CDR3. This CDR3 is CSVAGGNTEAFF. The CDR3 DNA reads as TGCAGCGTTGCGGGGGGGAACACTGAAGCTTTCTTT. Drawing the rest from reference TRBV29-1 and TRBJ1-1, the complete variable domain is SAVISQKPSRDICQRGTSLTIQCQVDSQVTMMFWYRQQPGQSLTLIATANQGSEATYESGFVIDKFPISRPNLTFSTLTVSNMSPEDSSIYLCSVAGGNTEAFFGQGTRLTVV.

The rearrangement links TRBV6-5 to TRBJ2-1; TRBD2 aligns across 15 bases. Per the germline V gene, CDR1 is MNHEY and CDR2 is SVGAGI. CDR3 size: 16 residues. V shed 4 bases and J 8 bases; nucleotides not matched to a gene: 6. The CDR3 reads CASSSRTSGGAHEQFF. CDR3 bases: TGTGCCAGCAGTTCCCGGACTAGCGGGGGGGCCCATGAGCAGTTCTTC.

This rearrangement joins TRBV27 to TRBJ1-5, with D possibly being TRBD1 (6 bases). V gave up 4 bases and J gave up 4 bases, with 17 bases separating them. The CDR3 totals 16 residues. Germline V lookup: CDR1 MNHEY, CDR2 SMNVEV (reference sequence). CDR3 nucleotides: TGTGCCAGCAGTTCCCTCTGGACAGCTGTTAATCAGCCCCAGCATTTT. Amino acid sequence: CASSSLWTAVNQPQHF.

The CDR3 coding sequence is TGTGCCAGCAGTCGTATCGGGTCTTTAAACAATGAGCAGTTCTTC. Its translation: CASSRIGSLNNEQFF. V usage is TRBV27 and J usage is TRBJ2-1; D remains ambiguous. V dropped 5 bases and J dropped 5 bases, with 16 bases sitting between them. The CDR3 sequence is 15 residues long. CDR1 is MNHEY and CDR2 is SMNVEV in the germline V gene (reference sequence).